The rows below give T cell receptor beta chains drawn from one sample of a study of blood T cell repertoires in COVID-19. Profiled with immunoSEQ multiplex PCR; TCRdb holds only in-frame clones, not every one. The table shows approximately 150,000 clones, with about 80% occurring only once. Sequenced material: peripheral blood. Receptor source: a woman over 75 with acute or convalescent COVID-19. Each CDR3 is given without its conserved first and last residue.

v_gene: TRBV30
CDR3aa: AWGRPGTEAF

v_gene: TRBV4-1
CDR3aa: ASSQESGLANGELF

v_gene: TRBV4-3
CDR3aa: ASSQAPGRGETQY

v_gene: TRBV7-9
CDR3aa: ACDQGGSGANVLT

v_gene: TRBV6-2/TRBV6-3
CDR3aa: ASTPRGSRNTGELF

v_gene: TRBV6-2/TRBV6-3
CDR3aa: ASSPGTNYGYT

v_gene: TRBV10-3
CDR3aa: AISESSVYEQY

v_gene: TRBV28
CDR3aa: ASNSGNTEAF

v_gene: TRBV5-5
CDR3aa: ASRSHPGQGSSEAF

v_gene: TRBV14
CDR3aa: ASSHTRNEQY

v_gene: TRBV29-1
CDR3aa: SVASGIFGYT

v_gene: TRBV29-1
CDR3aa: SVPSGGGNYNEQF

v_gene: TRBV24-1
CDR3aa: ATSLGDMFDEQY

v_gene: TRBV27
CDR3aa: ASSLQWANTEAF